This TCR beta chain was identified in a study of cytomegalovirus exposure and HLA in healthy donors (TCRdb year 2017). For context, the study as a whole: In an earlier analysis of some 610 of the donors, about 270 Gb of sequence data and just under 120 million unique TCR beta sequences from some 170 million T cells were reported. Rather than using new phenotypic data, the later analysis identified candidate immune exposures from TCR beta sequences and from how often those sequences occurred across donors. Alongside the repertoire data, information on donor age, sex, ethnicity and CMV serostatus was compiled. A later analysis re-analyzed previously published TCR beta repertoires from about 730 donors and added high-resolution HLA genotyping to study TCR occurrence patterns. The study profiled the T cell repertoires of about 720 subjects by immunosequencing and related them to cytomegalovirus serostatus. In addition to the first cohort of roughly 670 subjects, a separate validation cohort of approximately 130 different subjects was used. High-throughput TCR immunosequencing, statistical association of individual TCRs with disease status, and machine learning were combined to predict cytomegalovirus infection status. Among the roughly 380 genotyped donors, approximately 77% belonged to the genetic ancestry cluster associated with self-reported Caucasian donors. Both class I and class II loci were covered by HLA typing, at four-digit resolution. In an earlier analysis of over 550 of the donors, high-throughput TCR beta sequencing was used to judge whether each TCR beta V gene segment behaved as functional or pseudogenic. Among about 410 genotyped donors of the cohort, an average of around 240,000 unique TCR beta nucleotide sequences was sequenced per donor, of which approximately 19% were non-productive. The aim of the study was to test whether cataloging public T cell receptors could identify signatures of past pathogen exposure. In a later genetic analysis, genome-wide SNP genotypes for about three fifths of the roughly 670 donors were used, and that subset was treated as a discovery cohort. Every repertoire in the discovery cohort had been generated on one and the same sequencing platform. An early release covering roughly 640 HLA-typed donors comprised approximately 300 gigabases of sequencing data and 85 million or so unique TCR sequences. Typing coverage varied by locus: roughly 620-640 donors for A, B, C, DRB1 and DQB1; roughly 520 for DQA1; over 600 for DPA1; around 490 for DPB1. Several DR-DQ haplotypes were treated as single units for association and clustering because of strong linkage in the cohort. Paper-wide results and their limitations: When HLA alleles, especially DR and DQ, strongly co-occurred, attributing TCR associations to individual alleles was difficult. The authors suggested that the approach could potentially be generalized to other disease states and immunological phenotypes. Compared with the roughly 670-donor mean, donors in an Asian-associated ancestry cluster had fewer N-insertions in productive TCRs, according to a later genetic analysis. For the cohort, immune exposure information was limited to CMV serostatus. Linkage disequilibrium might explain the correlated functional status among segregating V segments, but an unknown experimental factor could not be ruled out. The 87-base-pair reads could not distinguish some IMGT-functional V segments, including TRBV6-2 and TRBV6-3, so those segments were excluded. About 15 rarely observed V segments, including chromosome 9 orphons, were excluded from the earlier analysis of several hundred of the donors because counts were too low. Across donors, most TCR sequences were observed very rarely, whereas some public TCRs were present in many individuals. Presence/absence analyses assumed roughly uniform sequencing depth across donors, an assumption that may not hold. The classifier was reported to diagnose cytomegalovirus status with high specificity and sensitivity in both the original and validation cohorts. Because HLA typing was unavailable for some donors at each locus, only the typed subset was used in association tests. According to a later analysis, parvovirus B19, influenza, CMV and Epstein-Barr virus appeared linked to several top co-occurrence clusters. A further reported finding was that TCR beta sequences accurately predicted the HLA-A and HLA-B alleles for most subjects in the first cohort. A later analysis associated 16,951 TCR beta sequences with specific HLA alleles at a false discovery rate of 0.05. In a later analysis, HLA-associated TCR beta chains were found to be more clonally expanded and to have lower generation probabilities than equally common non-associated chains. In a later genetic analysis, a missense DCLRE1C variant was associated with V-gene and J-gene trimming of TCR beta chains, and the association was replicated in an independent cohort. In a later analysis, TCR association rates were found to vary across HLA loci, with the most associated TCRs seen for DRB1 alleles and the fewest for HLA-C alleles. In this cohort, only TCR beta chains were sequenced, and detectable features were limited by the absence of alpha or paired-chain data. A total of 150 to 200 TCR beta chains were listed by the study as associated with cytomegalovirus. A group of highly shared sequence variants was considered likely to be a technical artifact of the sequencing pipeline. In vitro tests confirmed that a few of the cytomegalovirus-associated TCR beta chains recognize cytomegalovirus antigens. In an earlier analysis of about 540 of the donors, most TCR beta V segments were observed in productive rearrangements about 87% or about 30% of the time, broadly matching IMGT annotations. According to a later analysis, most CMV-associated TCR beta chains appeared to be HLA-restricted, and the HLA associations seemed to be driven largely by CMV exposure.

Library preparation was by the immunoSEQ multiplex PCR assay. The multiplex PCR relied on a mix of 60 forward primers for TCR Vbeta segments and 13 reverse primers for TCR Jbeta segments. The CDR3 region of rearranged TCR beta genes was amplified from genomic DNA with a multiplex PCR assay. The amplified TCR beta libraries were sequenced on the Illumina HiSeq System as 87-base-pair reads. Concerning the study's data processing: A later analysis tallied around 87 million unique TCR beta chains across the roughly 610 repertoires, and about 12 million of those chains were shared by two or more donors. To remove PCR and sequencing errors, raw reads were error-corrected and collapsed into unique sequences using a nearest-neighbor algorithm that merged closely related sequences. Alignment of CDR3 sequences to IMGT reference sequences was used to assign V, D and J gene segments. Each retained sequence needed at least a six-nucleotide match to both a V gene segment and a J gene segment. A rearrangement was called productive if the CDR3 had no stop codons and remained in frame with V and J, and every other rearrangement was called non-productive. CDR3 was defined according to IMGT convention as the region running from the second conserved V-encoded cysteine to the conserved J-encoded phenylalanine. Sequences without an unambiguous match to a single V gene segment were excluded from the earlier analysis of about 600 of the donors. An earlier analysis of a few hundred of the donors classified V segments as functional when productive rearrangements were above 56.7% and as segregating when the standard deviation between donors was above 5%. A statistical classification framework was built for diagnosing cytomegalovirus status from the catalog of TCR beta chain sequences. In a later analysis, TCR nucleotide sequences were compared against IMGT/GENE-DB human TR gene sequences so that V and J genes could be assigned. Using the TCRdist pipeline, a later analysis assigned CDR3 sequences along with most-parsimonious VDJ recombination scenarios. A later analysis defined each TCR beta chain by its CDR3 amino acid sequence plus V-gene family, and excluded reads lacking a unique V-gene family. To address suspected cross-contamination and a sequencing artifact, a later analysis removed 592 highly shared, low-generation-probability nucleotide sequences. For each public chain, a later analysis derived a clonal expansion index from normalized ranks of inferred template counts within each repertoire. Generation probabilities in a later analysis came from a VDJ recombination model fitted to out-of-frame rearrangements, and those results were checked against IGoR. A later analysis scored TCR-TCR, TCR-HLA and TCR-CMV co-occurrence with hypergeometric tests, applying a repertoire-size bias correction to TCR pairs. False discovery rates were estimated in a later analysis by permuting HLA or CMV assignments 20 times. A later analysis grouped co-occurring TCRs with DBSCAN, adding TCRdist sequence similarity when clustering within HLA-allele-positive subsets. Co-occurrence clustering excluded repertoires with fewer than 30,000 or more than 120,000 public chains, plus five with anomalous nucleotide sharing. In its TCRdb copy, this immuneACCESS table keeps in-frame sequences only and misses some clones. Where compared with another copy, unresolved V genes explain less than half of these, and the others have no known cause. For V, J and clone size, that table is used; D and trimming come from the DNA. In this sample's table one finds 100,000 to 150,000 clones. The top ten constitute around 3.6% of the sample.

Details on this clone: There is no known antigen for this receptor.

V is reduced by 4 bases and J by 5 bases, leaving a spacing of 15 bases between them. Reading from cysteine to phenylalanine, the CDR3 counts 15 amino acids. Kept here is only the CDR3 DNA, which spans 45 bases and is read in frame from base 1. From a lookup of the germline V gene (reference sequence), CDR1 and CDR2 are SEHNR and FQNEAQ. The cohort consisted of 650 to 700 healthy bone marrow donors. Cohort members were all nominally healthy when sampled, although unrecorded immune exposures were likely present. The donor tested CMV seronegative and was one of the 352 seronegative cohort members. A peripheral blood sample was collected from each donor, and TCR beta sequencing was performed on peripheral blood mononuclear cells. The Qiagen DNeasy Blood Extraction Kit was used to extract genomic DNA from the blood cell samples.

This sequence was found in a man aged 18 to 29 in good health and CMV-seronegative. The rearranged segments are TRBV7-9 and TRBJ1-5; no D gene can be assigned with confidence. The sequencing input was PBMCs. Here the CDR3 is given as CASSSPGFGYQPQHF. The sequence in DNA is TGTGCCAGCAGCTCCCCCGGGTTCGGCTATCAGCCCCAGCATTTT.